Listed below are T cell receptor beta chains from one sample, sequenced in a study of shared clonotypes between healthy human individuals. Method: immunoSEQ multiplex PCR; TCRdb's copy keeps in-frame clones and lacks some. Of under 550,000 clones listed, 90% to 97% are singletons. The sample was naive CD4+ T cells sorted from blood. All receptors derive from a woman aged 25 to 45 in good health. CDR3s include the opening cysteine and the closing phenylalanine or tryptophan. D genes are given only for firm matches. The size field is filled for only some rows; it gives once, few, many or a size class.

len: 14; j_gene: TRBJ2-3; v_gene: TRBV19; abundance: -; d_gene: -; CDR3aa: CASSIGDSSDTQYF; CDR3nt: TGTGCCAGTAGTATAGGCGACTCGTCAGATACGCAGTATTTT
len: 14; j_gene: TRBJ2-7; v_gene: TRBV5-1; abundance: once; d_gene: TRBD2; CDR3aa: CASSSSSGMYEQYF; CDR3nt: TGCGCCAGCAGTTCCTCAAGCGGGATGTACGAGCAGTACTTC
len: 14; j_gene: TRBJ1-2; v_gene: TRBV28; abundance: -; d_gene: TRBD1; CDR3aa: CASRSTGQGRGYTF; CDR3nt: TGTGCCAGCAGGTCCACTGGACAGGGACGAGGCTACACCTTC
len: 13; j_gene: TRBJ2-3; v_gene: TRBV28; abundance: -; d_gene: TRBD1; CDR3aa: CASSPMTGGRKYF; CDR3nt: TGTGCCAGCAGTCCCATGACAGGGGGCAGAAAGTATTTT
len: 13; j_gene: TRBJ2-5; v_gene: TRBV11-3; abundance: -; d_gene: -; CDR3aa: CASSLGRQETQYF; CDR3nt: TGTGCCAGCAGCTTAGGACGGCAAGAGACCCAGTACTTC
len: 13; j_gene: TRBJ2-7; v_gene: TRBV5-1; abundance: -; d_gene: TRBD1; CDR3aa: CASTGTGIYEQYF; CDR3nt: TGCGCCAGCACCGGGACAGGCATCTACGAGCAGTACTTC
len: 14; j_gene: TRBJ2-1; v_gene: TRBV30; abundance: -; d_gene: TRBD2; CDR3aa: CAWSGTSIYNEQFF; CDR3nt: TGTGCCTGGAGCGGGACTAGCATCTACAATGAGCAGTTCTTC
len: 15; j_gene: TRBJ1-1; v_gene: TRBV19; abundance: -; d_gene: -; CDR3aa: CASSPTKGFYTEAFF; CDR3nt: TGTGCCAGTAGTCCAACCAAAGGGTTTTACACTGAAGCTTTCTTT
len: 13; j_gene: TRBJ1-1; v_gene: TRBV18; abundance: -; d_gene: -; CDR3aa: CASSVSGNTEAFF; CDR3nt: TGTGCCAGCTCAGTTAGCGGGAACACTGAAGCTTTCTTT
len: 18; j_gene: TRBJ2-7; v_gene: TRBV28; abundance: -; d_gene: -; CDR3aa: CASSFLPRGSRVFYEQYF; CDR3nt: TGTGCCAGCAGTTTCTTACCGAGGGGGAGCAGAGTTTTCTACGAGCAGTACTTC
len: 15; j_gene: TRBJ2-7; v_gene: TRBV6-5; abundance: -; d_gene: TRBD1; CDR3aa: CASRDPGQGVHEQYF; CDR3nt: TGTGCCAGCAGAGACCCGGGACAGGGGGTTCACGAGCAGTACTTC
len: 11; j_gene: TRBJ2-1; v_gene: TRBV28; abundance: -; d_gene: -; CDR3aa: CASSLFREQFF; CDR3nt: TGTGCCAGCAGTCTCTTCCGTGAGCAGTTCTTC
len: 14; j_gene: TRBJ1-1; v_gene: TRBV5-4; abundance: -; d_gene: -; CDR3aa: CASSLAGRGTEAFF; CDR3nt: TGTGCCAGCAGCTTGGCCGGGAGAGGAACTGAAGCTTTCTTT
len: 15; j_gene: TRBJ2-1; v_gene: TRBV27; abundance: -; d_gene: TRBD2; CDR3aa: CASNAGLAAYNEQFF; CDR3nt: TGTGCCAGCAACGCGGGACTAGCGGCCTACAATGAGCAGTTCTTC
len: 14; j_gene: TRBJ1-1; v_gene: TRBV11-2; abundance: -; d_gene: -; CDR3aa: CASSWGRMNTEAFF; CDR3nt: TGTGCCAGCAGCTGGGGACGGATGAACACTGAAGCTTTCTTT
len: 13; j_gene: TRBJ1-5; v_gene: TRBV28; abundance: few; d_gene: -; CDR3aa: CASSLGWTEFQHF; CDR3nt: TGTGCCAGCAGTTTAGGTTGGACAGAATTCCAGCATTTT
len: 14; j_gene: TRBJ2-3; v_gene: TRBV15; abundance: once; d_gene: -; CDR3aa: CATSVQVATDTQYF; CDR3nt: TGTGCCACCAGCGTTCAGGTTGCAACAGATACGCAGTATTTT
len: 13; j_gene: TRBJ1-2; v_gene: TRBV2; abundance: -; d_gene: -; CDR3aa: CASSAQVNYGYTF; CDR3nt: TGTGCCAGCAGTGCACAGGTAAACTATGGCTACACCTTC
len: 16; j_gene: TRBJ2-7; v_gene: TRBV5-1; abundance: -; d_gene: TRBD1; CDR3aa: CASSLARDRVTYEQYF; CDR3nt: TGCGCCAGCAGCTTGGCTCGGGACAGGGTCACCTACGAGCAGTACTTC
len: 14; j_gene: TRBJ1-6; v_gene: TRBV2; abundance: -; d_gene: -; CDR3aa: CASSDTKDNSPLHF; CDR3nt: TGTGCCAGCAGTGACACGAAAGATAATTCACCCCTCCACTTT
len: 13; j_gene: TRBJ2-7; v_gene: TRBV5-1; abundance: -; d_gene: TRBD2; CDR3aa: CASSSEREYEQYF; CDR3nt: TGCGCCAGCAGCTCAGAGCGGGAGTACGAGCAGTACTTC
len: 14; j_gene: TRBJ2-5; v_gene: TRBV5-1; abundance: -; d_gene: -; CDR3aa: CASSLGQLQETQYF; CDR3nt: TGCGCCAGCAGCTTGGGACAGCTCCAAGAGACCCAGTACTTC
len: 15; j_gene: TRBJ2-7; v_gene: TRBV28; abundance: -; d_gene: TRBD2; CDR3aa: CASSPPAGGPNEQYF; CDR3nt: TGTGCCAGCAGCCCTCCCGCGGGAGGGCCTAACGAGCAGTACTTC
len: 19; j_gene: TRBJ2-1; v_gene: TRBV11-2; abundance: -; d_gene: TRBD2; CDR3aa: CASSGTRTSGRAKLDEQFF; CDR3nt: TGTGCCAGCAGCGGAACCCGAACTAGCGGGAGGGCCAAGTTGGATGAGCAGTTCTTC
len: 12; j_gene: TRBJ1-1; v_gene: TRBV15; abundance: -; d_gene: -; CDR3aa: CATSTPDREAFF; CDR3nt: TGTGCCACCAGCACCCCAGACAGGGAAGCTTTCTTT
len: 15; j_gene: TRBJ1-4; v_gene: TRBV6-5; abundance: -; d_gene: TRBD1; CDR3aa: CASKRQGQDGGKLFF; CDR3nt: TGTGCCAGCAAACGCCAAGGACAGGACGGGGGGAAACTGTTTTTT
len: 17; j_gene: TRBJ1-3; v_gene: TRBV5-6; abundance: -; d_gene: -; CDR3aa: CASSPWTGLPFGNTIYF; CDR3nt: TGTGCCAGCAGCCCCTGGACCGGTCTCCCTTTTGGAAACACCATATATTTT
len: 12; j_gene: TRBJ2-2; v_gene: TRBV29-1; abundance: -; d_gene: -; CDR3aa: CSGGPLAGELFF; CDR3nt: TGCAGCGGCGGCCCCTTGGCCGGGGAGCTGTTTTTT
len: 14; j_gene: TRBJ2-7; v_gene: TRBV5-1; abundance: -; d_gene: TRBD1; CDR3aa: CASSLEGATGEQYF; CDR3nt: TGCGCCAGCAGCTTGGAGGGGGCCACTGGCGAGCAGTACTTC
len: 16; j_gene: TRBJ2-3; v_gene: TRBV19; abundance: -; d_gene: TRBD2; CDR3aa: CASSVGLGGPTDTQYF; CDR3nt: TGTGCCAGTAGTGTGGGACTAGGAGGACCAACAGATACGCAGTATTTT
len: 13; j_gene: TRBJ2-7; v_gene: TRBV2; abundance: -; d_gene: TRBD1; CDR3aa: CATEGARVNEQYF; CDR3nt: TGTGCCACCGAGGGGGCTAGAGTAAACGAGCAGTACTTC